Shown below are 24 T cell receptor beta chains from a single sample sequenced in a study of CD8 T cells in Susac syndrome. RNA, at roughly 0.45 to 1 ug, was reverse transcribed with random hexamers. TCRdb redid the calling of the immunoSEQ multiplex PCR reads with MiXCR, one entry per CDR3 protein. Of more than 250,000 distinct CDR3 sequences listed, about 91% were seen once; the top ten hold over 0.065%. Sequenced material: CD4+ T cells from PBMCs. Every receptor here comes from a human donor with multiple sclerosis.

The chain uses TRBV12-3 or TRBV12-4 and TRBJ2-7, with 7 bases identical to TRBD2. Trimming took 2 bases from V and 1 from J; bases not matched to a gene: 11. This CDR3 is built from 17 residues. The CDR3 spells CASSLRVGAGLSYEQYF. CDR3 DNA sequence: TGTGCCAGCAGTTTAAGAGTCGGGGCGGGACTATCCTACGAGCAGTACTTC.

The genes are TRBV7-9 and TRBJ1-3; 7 nucleotides align to TRBD1. Germline V lookup: CDR1 SEHNR, CDR2 FQNEAQ (reference sequence). V dropped 3 bases and J dropped 8; count of bases not matched to a gene: 7. The CDR3 totals 14 residues. CDR3 DNA: TGTGCCAGCAGCTTCGCGACAGGGAGGGACACCATATATTTT. Translated, it gives CASSFATGRDTIYF.

The chain has TRBV29-1 and TRBJ1-1, with a possible D match to TRBD1 (6 bases). CDR3 length equals 14 residues. Trimming took off 2 bases at V and 1 base at J, with 11 bases between the two ends. Germline V lookup: CDR1 SQVTM, CDR2 ANQGSEA. CDR3 nucleotides: TGCAGCGTTGAAAGGAGACAGGCGAACACTGAAGCTTTCTTT. Its translation: CSVERRQANTEAFF.

CDR3 nucleotides: TGTGCCAGCAGTTTAGCGGGTGGGGGGTCCTCCTATGGCTACACCTTC. This codes for CASSLAGGGSSYGYTF. The chain couples TRBV12-3 or TRBV12-4 to TRBJ1-2; D possibly corresponds to TRBD1 (5 bases). This CDR3 has 16 amino acids. Trimming stripped 0 bases from V and 4 bases from J, with 15 bases between.

The rearrangement uses TRBV10-2 and TRBJ2-7, with TRBD1 matching 7 bases. The J segment lost 3 bases and the V segment lost 6 bases, leaving 14 bases of the junction unmatched. The V gene's germline CDR1 is WSHSY and CDR2 SAAADI. This CDR3 is built from 16 residues. This CDR3 is CASSDPGQPLYYEQYF. The DNA for the CDR3 is TGCGCCAGCAGCGACCCGGGACAGCCCCTGTACTACGAGCAGTACTTC.

This rearrangement joins TRBV5-1 to TRBJ2-3; possible D gene TRBD1, 6 bases. Trimming took off 7 bases at V and 5 bases at J, with 11 bases between the two ends. Germline CDR1 and CDR2: SGHRS and YFSETQ. The CDR3 is made up of 12 amino acids. The CDR3 loop is CASAGEGDTQYF. The CDR3 nucleotides are TGCGCCAGCGCAGGGGAAGGAGATACGCAGTATTTT.

The rearrangement links TRBV12-3 or TRBV12-4 to TRBJ2-1; D unresolved. V gave up 4 bases and J gave up 0 bases, with 13 bases separating them. The CDR3 has 16 amino acids. DNA for the CDR3: TGTGCCAGCAGTTCCTTGAGGAAGAGCTCCTACAATGAGCAGTTCTTC. The encoded protein is CASSSLRKSSYNEQFF.

This sequence joins TRBV20-1 and TRBJ1-6, with D possibly being TRBD1 (5 bases). CDR3 length: 12 amino acids. Trimming stripped 1 base from V and 14 bases from J, with 12 bases between. The germline CDR1 and CDR2 sequences are DFQATT and SNEGSKA (reference sequence). This chain's CDR3 is CSARVQGGTLHF. The CDR3 DNA sequence: TGCAGTGCTAGAGTGCAGGGAGGCACCCTCCACTTT.

V usage is TRBV28 and J usage is TRBJ1-1; perhaps TRBD1 as D (5 bases). The V gene's germline CDR1 is MDHEN and CDR2 SYDVKM. V lost 6 bases and J 2 bases, leaving 13 bases between the germline ends. The length of the CDR3 is 14 residues. The CDR3 DNA reads TGTGCCAGCAGATTTCATGGGGGAAACACTGAAGCTTTCTTT. This gives the protein CASRFHGGNTEAFF.

The rearrangement joins TRBV5-1 to TRBJ1-1; maybe TRBD1 (6 bases). Germline CDR1 SGHRS, CDR2 YFSETQ. Deletions cut 5 bases from V and 5 bases from J, with 16 bases between. The CDR3 spans 14 residues. CDR3 residues: CASSQGPSGTEAFF. CDR3 nucleotides: TGCGCCAGCAGTCAGGGGCCCTCGGGGACTGAAGCTTTCTTT.

The chain recombines TRBV10-3 with TRBJ1-1; D ambiguous. V dropped 0 bases and J dropped 5 bases, with 10 bases sitting between them. The V gene's germline CDR1 is ENHRY and CDR2 SYGVKD. The CDR3 is 14 amino acids. CDR3 nucleotides: TGTGCCATCAGTGAGTCTCCCGGCGAAACTGAAGCTTTCTTT. Its protein product is CAISESPGETEAFF.

The CDR3 DNA follows: TGCGCCAGCAGATCGGGACAGTGGGGCCCAGATACGCAGTATTTT. It specifies CASRSGQWGPDTQYF. This chain uses TRBV5-1 with TRBJ2-3; the match to TRBD1 covers 7 bases. V gave up 5 bases and J gave up 4 bases; unmatched junction bases: 10. The length of the CDR3 is 15 residues. CDR1 is SGHRS and CDR2 is YFSETQ in the germline V gene. Drawing the rest from reference TRBV5-1 and TRBJ2-3, the complete variable domain is KAGVTQTPRYLIKTRGQQVTLSCSPISGHRSVSWYQQTPGQGLQFLFEYFSETQRNKGNFPGRFSGRQFSNSRSEMNVSTLELGDSALYLCASRSGQWGPDTQYFGPGTRLTVL.

The rearrangement joins TRBV18 to TRBJ2-1; D is unclear. Germline loops: CDR1 KGHSH, CDR2 LQKENI. The CDR3 runs 14 residues. V lost 3 bases and J lost 4, with 10 bases in between. CDR3 nucleotides: TGTGCCAGCTCACCCGGTTTTGAATACAATGAGCAGTTCTTC. Translation: CASSPGFEYNEQFF. Using reference TRBV18 and TRBJ2-1 for the parts outside the CDR3, the full variable domain is NAGVMQNPRHLVRRRGQEARLRCSPMKGHSHVYWYRQLPEEGLKFMVYLQKENIIDESGMPKERFSAEFPKEGPSILRIQQVVRGDSAAYFCASSPGFEYNEQFFGPGTRLTVL.

The chain links TRBV5-6 to TRBJ2-7, with D perhaps matching TRBD1 (5 bases). Germline values: CDR1 SGHDT, CDR2 YYEEEE. This CDR3 has 15 amino acids. Trimming cost V 4 bases and J 3 bases, with 17 bases left between them. The CDR3 reads CASSLGVAGVYEQYF. For the CDR3, the DNA is TGTGCCAGCAGCCTAGGGGTTGCCGGAGTCTACGAGCAGTACTTC.

In its sample, this clonotype was seen once. This sequence joins TRBV9 and TRBJ1-6; D ambiguous. This CDR3 comprises 14 residues. Germline loops: CDR1 SGDLS, CDR2 YYNGEE. V lost 0 bases and J lost 11, with 12 bases in between. CDR3: CASSVGGADTPLHF. The CDR3 nucleotides are TGTGCCAGCAGCGTAGGAGGTGCCGACACACCCCTCCACTTT.

The CDR3 spells CSVQGANQPQHF. DNA for the CDR3: TGCAGCGTACAGGGGGCGAATCAGCCCCAGCATTTT. V and J are TRBV29-1 and TRBJ1-5; 9 bases agree with TRBD1. The V and J ends lost 6 bases and 4 bases, in that order; junction bases with no gene match: 1. This CDR3 contains 12 residues. Germline assignment: CDR1 SQVTM and CDR2 ANQGSEA.

CDR3 nucleotides: TGTGCCAGCAGACAGGACAGCATGGACACTGAAGCTTTCTTT. Protein sequence: CASRQDSMDTEAFF. The chain couples TRBV6-4 to TRBJ1-1, with a possible D match to TRBD1 (6 bases). Germline-derived CDR1 and CDR2 are MRHNA and SNTAGT. V dropped 6 bases and J dropped 3 bases, with 14 bases sitting between them. There are 14 residues in the CDR3.

The rearrangement links TRBV6-2 or TRBV6-3 to TRBJ1-5; D not resolved. V gave up 7 bases and J gave up 7 bases, with 11 bases separating them. The germline V gene has CDR1 MNHEY and CDR2 SVGEGT. This CDR3 spans 12 amino acids. This CDR3 is CASKEGDQPQHF. Written as DNA, the CDR3 is TGTGCCAGCAAGGAGGGAGACCAGCCCCAGCATTTT.

The V call is TRBV5-1, the J call TRBJ1-1; maybe TRBD1 (5 bases). Per germline, CDR1 SGHRS and CDR2 YFSETQ. With 3 bases removed from V and 1 base from J, the gap between germline ends came to 10 bases. The CDR3 is 14 residues long. In DNA form, the CDR3 reads TGCGCCAGCAGCTCCCTACAGGCGAACACTGAAGCTTTCTTT. This translates into CASSSLQANTEAFF.

The count of this clonotype is one. The rearrangement uses TRBV20-1 and TRBJ2-7, with D perhaps TRBD1 (6 bases). The germline V gene has CDR1 DFQATT and CDR2 SNEGSKA (reference sequence). The CDR3 sequence is 13 residues long. Trimming left V 5 bases short and J 4 bases short, with 15 bases between. For the CDR3, the DNA is TGCAGTGCTTCCGGGGACCAGGGGTACGAGCAGTACTTC. Residues: CSASGDQGYEQYF.

The chain has TRBV12-3 or TRBV12-4 and TRBJ1-2, with 8 bases lining up with TRBD1. The CDR3 loop spans 13 amino acids. V was clipped by 5 bases and J by 8 bases; unmatched bases: 7. The chain's CDR3 is CASSPRTGPGYTF. DNA of the CDR3: TGTGCCAGCAGTCCCCGGACAGGGCCCGGCTACACCTTC.

The chain carries TRBV12-3 or TRBV12-4 and TRBJ1-6, with 9 bases identical to TRBD1. Trimming cost V 3 bases and J 9 bases; bases outside gene matches: 3. The CDR3 sequence is 14 residues long. As DNA, the CDR3 is TGTGCCAGCAGTTTGGGGACAGGGAGTTCACCCCTCCACTTT. This sequence encodes CASSLGTGSSPLHF.

The chain carries TRBV21-1 and TRBJ2-1; TRBD1 is the table's D call and was not checked against the DNA. TRBV21-1 is marked as a pseudogene. The CDR3 is made up of 15 amino acids. The CDR3 protein is CASRMGTGFYNEQFF. Written as DNA, the CDR3 is TGTGCCAGCAGGATGGGGACAGGCTTCTACAATGAGCAGTTCTTC.

The chain joins TRBV15 to TRBJ2-5; TRBD1 matches 9 bases. J gave up 3 bases and V 2 bases, and 4 bases lay outside the gene matches. This CDR3 has 15 residues. Germline V lookup: CDR1 LNHNV, CDR2 YYDKDF (reference sequence). This CDR3 reads CATSRSGTGKETQYF. CDR3 coding DNA: TGTGCCACCAGCAGATCCGGGACAGGGAAAGAGACCCAGTACTTC. Based on the CDR3 plus reference TRBV15 and TRBJ2-5, the full variable domain is DAMVIQNPRYQVTQFGKPVTLSCSQTLNHNVMYWYQQKSSQAPKLLFHYYDKDFNNEADTPDNFQSRRPNTSFCFLDIRSPGLGDTAMYLCATSRSGTGKETQYFGPGTRLLVL.